A selection of T cell receptor beta chains follows, all from one sample in a study of cytomegalovirus exposure and HLA in healthy donors. The method was immunoSEQ multiplex PCR; TCRdb's version includes in-frame clones alone and lacks a portion of them. The sample lists tens of thousands of clones, around 94% occurring once. The sequencing sample was made of PBMCs. These TCRs come from a woman aged 18-35 years in good health and CMV-seropositive. CDR3s leave out the opening cysteine and the closing phenylalanine or tryptophan. Each record gives: D gene, clone size, CDR3 length, V gene, CDR3 protein. D genes are given only for firm matches. The size of a clone is reported for some rows only, either as once, few or many, or as a class for expanded clones.

>.|.|12|TRBV29-1
SVRKGGTYNEQF
>.|.|11|TRBV7-9
ASSLVGGDTQY
>.|.|13|TRBV5-4
ASSPNRALNEKLF
>.|.|13|TRBV5-1
ASSLGDGRVTEAF
>.|.|13|TRBV7-9
ASSLDAQGNYGYT
>.|.|11|TRBV7-2
ASRRVGNTEAF
>TRBD1|once|13|TRBV30
AWSVGQGAGNTIY
>.|.|13|TRBV25-1
ASRRGPGGGEKLF
>TRBD2|.|13|TRBV7-8
ASSLLAGGDYEQY
>.|.|12|TRBV7-3
AAPRGSTRPPLH
>TRBD2|once|12|TRBV11-2
ASSSTGLAYEQY
>TRBD2|.|11|TRBV29-1
SAGTSGRYEQY
>.|few|10|TRBV25-1
ASKGERYEQY
>.|.|12|TRBV5-3
ARIPWGRQETQY
>.|.|13|TRBV5-6
ASSLERGGIRGYT
>TRBD1|.|13|TRBV30
AWSPKWTGLSEAF
>TRBD2|.|15|TRBV9
ASSVAQASGATDTQY
>.|.|12|TRBV5-1
ASSSGSQNSPLH
>.|.|13|TRBV10-3
AISESIGANEKLF
>TRBD1|.|14|TRBV27
ASSRTGGYSNQPQH
>.|.|10|TRBV2
ASSDRGYGYT
>.|.|12|TRBV2
ASSEALSGAPLH
>TRBD1|.|13|TRBV5-1
ASSLRGQDPYGYT
>.|.|13|TRBV28
ASSFSVGPNYGYT
>.|.|13|TRBV4-1
ASSRGVEGNTEAF
>.|.|12|TRBV6-6
ATMGGGGLQPQH
>.|.|11|TRBV4-2
ASSPQSTDTQY
>.|.|12|TRBV2
ASQVGGGIYEQY